This T cell receptor beta chain is drawn from a study of shared clonotypes between healthy human individuals. This CDR3 comprises 14 residues. Per the germline V gene, CDR1 is SGHTA and CDR2 is FQGNSA. With V trimmed by 9 bases and J by 5 bases, 12 bases remained unmatched. Only in-frame clones appear in the TCRdb table, and some are missing; sequencing was by immunoSEQ multiplex PCR. The repertoire holds about 510,000 clones, with 90% to 96% as singletons. The TCR sequence derives from a woman aged 30 to 39 in good health. What was sequenced was naive CD4+ T cells sorted from blood. Noted subset: CD45RA+ positively selected. V and J are TRBV7-2 and TRBJ2-5; 7 bases are shared with TRBD1. The CDR3 DNA reads TGTGCCAGTGGGGCCGACAGGGCTCGTGAGACCCAGTACTTC. Translating it yields CASGADRARETQYF.